A selection of T cell receptor beta chains follows, all from one sample in a study of T cell changes during pregnancy in multiple sclerosis. Sequencing used immunoSEQ multiplex PCR; TCRdb keeps in-frame clones, though not all of them. The sample holds about 55,000 clones, 75% to 90% seen once. This sample comprised CD4+ T cells from peripheral blood mononuclear cells, obtained in the first trimester of pregnancy. These TCRs come from a female donor with multiple sclerosis, enrolled in a pregnancy study. Each CDR3 is given with its conserved first and last residue. A D gene is named only where the DNA matches it firmly. Rows give clone size only sometimes, using once, few, many, or a class for an expanded clone.

d_call: NA; j_call: TRBJ1-1; cdr3_length: 13; clone_size: NA; v_call: TRBV11-3; cdr3_aa: CASSLVRNTEAFF; cdr3_nt: TGTGCCAGCAGCTTAGTCAGGAACACTGAAGCTTTCTTT
d_call: NA; j_call: TRBJ1-6; cdr3_length: 13; clone_size: NA; v_call: TRBV11-3; cdr3_aa: CASSLVGSSPLHF; cdr3_nt: TGTGCCAGCAGCTTAGTTGGGAGCTCACCCCTCCACTTT
d_call: TRBD2; j_call: TRBJ2-2; cdr3_length: 20; clone_size: NA; v_call: TRBV7-8; cdr3_aa: CASITGGTSGRRGLSGELFF; cdr3_nt: TGTGCCAGCATCACGGGGGGGACTAGCGGGAGGAGGGGATTATCCGGGGAGCTGTTTTTT
d_call: NA; j_call: TRBJ1-5; cdr3_length: 14; clone_size: NA; v_call: TRBV28; cdr3_aa: CASSLPGSNQPQHF; cdr3_nt: TGTGCCAGCAGTTTACCAGGGAGCAATCAGCCCCAGCATTTT
d_call: NA; j_call: TRBJ1-2; cdr3_length: 14; clone_size: NA; v_call: TRBV5-5; cdr3_aa: CASSPRRGVGGYTF; cdr3_nt: TGTGCCAGCAGCCCTCGTCGGGGTGTCGGCGGCTACACCTTC
d_call: TRBD2; j_call: TRBJ2-1; cdr3_length: 17; clone_size: NA; v_call: TRBV19; cdr3_aa: CASSIGPGLAVNNEQFF; cdr3_nt: TGTGCCAGTAGTATAGGCCCGGGACTAGCGGTTAACAATGAGCAGTTCTTC
d_call: NA; j_call: TRBJ1-5; cdr3_length: 13; clone_size: NA; v_call: TRBV13; cdr3_aa: CASSLSGNQPQHF; cdr3_nt: TGTGCCAGCAGCTTGTCAGGGAATCAGCCCCAGCATTTT
d_call: NA; j_call: TRBJ2-7; cdr3_length: 14; clone_size: NA; v_call: TRBV7-8; cdr3_aa: CASSLKGAPAEQYF; cdr3_nt: TGTGCCAGCAGCTTGAAAGGGGCGCCGGCCGAGCAGTACTTC
d_call: NA; j_call: TRBJ2-7; cdr3_length: 14; clone_size: once; v_call: TRBV10-3; cdr3_aa: CAISESGGSHEQYF; cdr3_nt: TGTGCCATCAGTGAGTCAGGAGGGTCCCACGAGCAGTACTTC
d_call: NA; j_call: TRBJ2-7; cdr3_length: 12; clone_size: NA; v_call: TRBV5-6; cdr3_aa: CASSFEPYEQYF; cdr3_nt: TGTGCCAGCAGCTTCGAGCCCTACGAGCAGTACTTC
d_call: NA; j_call: TRBJ2-7; cdr3_length: 13; clone_size: NA; v_call: TRBV10-2; cdr3_aa: CASSELPVYEQYF; cdr3_nt: TGCGCCAGCAGTGAGTTGCCGGTCTACGAGCAGTACTTC
d_call: NA; j_call: TRBJ2-5; cdr3_length: 12; clone_size: NA; v_call: TRBV6-6; cdr3_aa: CASNSGQETQYF; cdr3_nt: TGTGCCAGTAATAGCGGTCAAGAGACCCAGTACTTC
d_call: TRBD1; j_call: TRBJ2-3; cdr3_length: 15; clone_size: NA; v_call: TRBV29-1; cdr3_aa: CSADPGQVSTDTQYF; cdr3_nt: TGCAGCGCAGATCCGGGACAGGTTAGCACAGATACGCAGTATTTT
d_call: NA; j_call: TRBJ1-1; cdr3_length: 12; clone_size: NA; v_call: TRBV6-5; cdr3_aa: CASTRAGSEAFF; cdr3_nt: TGTGCCAGCACTAGGGCGGGTTCCGAAGCTTTCTTT
d_call: NA; j_call: TRBJ2-3; cdr3_length: 11; clone_size: NA; v_call: TRBV20-1; cdr3_aa: CSARETDTQYF; cdr3_nt: TGCAGTGCGAGGGAGACAGATACGCAGTATTTT
d_call: TRBD2; j_call: TRBJ2-3; cdr3_length: 17; clone_size: NA; v_call: TRBV6-1; cdr3_aa: CASSDGWGGAQTDTQYF; cdr3_nt: TGTGCCAGCAGTGATGGATGGGGGGGAGCGCAGACAGATACGCAGTATTTT
d_call: TRBD1; j_call: TRBJ2-5; cdr3_length: 14; clone_size: NA; v_call: TRBV5-1; cdr3_aa: CASSVTGNGETQYF; cdr3_nt: TGCGCCAGCAGCGTGACAGGGAACGGGGAGACCCAGTACTTC
d_call: NA; j_call: TRBJ1-2; cdr3_length: 14; clone_size: NA; v_call: TRBV14; cdr3_aa: CASSQDVRDYGYTF; cdr3_nt: TGTGCCAGCAGCCAAGACGTCCGAGACTATGGCTACACCTTC
d_call: TRBD2; j_call: TRBJ2-5; cdr3_length: 15; clone_size: NA; v_call: TRBV9; cdr3_aa: CASSVATSGVETQYF; cdr3_nt: TGTGCCAGCAGCGTAGCTACTAGCGGGGTTGAGACCCAGTACTTC
d_call: NA; j_call: TRBJ1-1; cdr3_length: 15; clone_size: NA; v_call: TRBV18; cdr3_aa: CASSLRQDRRNEAFF; cdr3_nt: TGTGCCAGCTCCCTCAGACAAGACAGGCGAAATGAAGCTTTCTTT
d_call: TRBD1; j_call: TRBJ2-7; cdr3_length: 14; clone_size: once; v_call: TRBV2; cdr3_aa: CASSSTGTGDEQYF; cdr3_nt: TGTGCCAGCAGCTCCACCGGGACAGGTGATGAGCAGTACTTC
d_call: NA; j_call: TRBJ1-2; cdr3_length: 12; clone_size: NA; v_call: TRBV5-1; cdr3_aa: CASSGTRGGYTF; cdr3_nt: TGCGCCAGCAGCGGCACGCGGGGTGGCTACACCTTC
d_call: NA; j_call: TRBJ1-2; cdr3_length: 12; clone_size: few; v_call: TRBV5-4; cdr3_aa: CASSLDSYGYTF; cdr3_nt: TGTGCCAGCAGCTTGGACAGCTATGGCTACACCTTC
d_call: NA; j_call: TRBJ2-7; cdr3_length: 12; clone_size: NA; v_call: TRBV7-2; cdr3_aa: CASSSQRFEQYF; cdr3_nt: TGTGCCAGCAGCTCCCAGAGGTTCGAGCAGTACTTC
d_call: TRBD2; j_call: TRBJ2-2; cdr3_length: 17; clone_size: once; v_call: TRBV15; cdr3_aa: CATSRKLAGVVTGELFF; cdr3_nt: TGTGCCACCAGCAGGAAACTAGCGGGAGTAGTCACCGGGGAGCTGTTTTTT
d_call: TRBD1; j_call: TRBJ2-7; cdr3_length: 13; clone_size: NA; v_call: TRBV27; cdr3_aa: CASRQGARYEQYF; cdr3_nt: TGTGCCAGTCGACAGGGGGCGAGGTACGAGCAGTACTTC
d_call: NA; j_call: TRBJ1-2; cdr3_length: 14; clone_size: NA; v_call: TRBV19; cdr3_aa: CASSIPGGNYGYTF; cdr3_nt: TGTGCCAGTAGTATTCCGGGGGGCAACTATGGCTACACCTTC
d_call: TRBD1; j_call: TRBJ1-2; cdr3_length: 15; clone_size: NA; v_call: TRBV9; cdr3_aa: CASSTTGGKAGGYTF; cdr3_nt: TGTGCCAGCAGTACAACAGGGGGCAAAGCGGGGGGCTACACCTTC
d_call: NA; j_call: TRBJ1-1; cdr3_length: 13; clone_size: NA; v_call: TRBV29-1; cdr3_aa: CSVERGTGAGAFF; cdr3_nt: TGCAGCGTTGAACGAGGAACCGGCGCCGGGGCTTTCTTT
d_call: NA; j_call: TRBJ1-2; cdr3_length: 14; clone_size: once; v_call: TRBV2; cdr3_aa: CASSELGGNYGYTF; cdr3_nt: TGTGCCAGCAGTGAACTAGGGGGAAACTATGGCTACACCTTC
d_call: TRBD1; j_call: TRBJ2-7; cdr3_length: 15; clone_size: NA; v_call: TRBV18; cdr3_aa: CASSPQGTGVHEQYF; cdr3_nt: TGTGCCAGCTCACCACAGGGGACAGGGGTCCACGAGCAGTACTTC
d_call: NA; j_call: TRBJ1-1; cdr3_length: 16; clone_size: NA; v_call: TRBV29-1; cdr3_aa: CSVLGRLGTLNTEAFF; cdr3_nt: TGCAGCGTTTTGGGTCGGCTTGGGACACTAAACACTGAAGCTTTCTTT
d_call: NA; j_call: TRBJ1-1; cdr3_length: 16; clone_size: NA; v_call: TRBV14; cdr3_aa: CASSHLPGHLGTEAFF; cdr3_nt: TGTGCCAGCAGCCATCTGCCGGGACACCTTGGCACTGAAGCTTTCTTT
d_call: TRBD2; j_call: TRBJ2-3; cdr3_length: 16; clone_size: NA; v_call: TRBV7-9; cdr3_aa: CASSRGGLAGVSTQYF; cdr3_nt: TGTGCCAGCAGCCGCGGGGGTCTAGCGGGAGTTTCTACGCAGTATTTT
d_call: TRBD1; j_call: TRBJ2-7; cdr3_length: 14; clone_size: NA; v_call: TRBV6-5; cdr3_aa: CASRPGTGAYEQYF; cdr3_nt: TGTGCCAGCAGGCCCGGGACAGGCGCCTACGAGCAGTACTTC
d_call: NA; j_call: TRBJ2-5; cdr3_length: 14; clone_size: NA; v_call: TRBV6-1; cdr3_aa: CASESGFYQETQYF; cdr3_nt: TGTGCCAGCGAGTCAGGGTTTTACCAAGAGACCCAGTACTTC
d_call: NA; j_call: TRBJ1-1; cdr3_length: 14; clone_size: few; v_call: TRBV2; cdr3_aa: CASILTDMNTEAFF; cdr3_nt: TGTGCCAGCATTTTGACAGATATGAACACTGAAGCTTTCTTT
d_call: TRBD1; j_call: TRBJ2-1; cdr3_length: 15; clone_size: NA; v_call: TRBV5-1; cdr3_aa: CASSSGQGRYNEQFF; cdr3_nt: TGCGCCAGCAGCTCGGGACAGGGGAGGTACAATGAGCAGTTCTTC
d_call: NA; j_call: TRBJ1-5; cdr3_length: 16; clone_size: NA; v_call: TRBV27; cdr3_aa: CASSFRGGKGNQPQHF; cdr3_nt: TGTGCCAGCAGTTTTAGGGGCGGGAAGGGCAATCAGCCCCAGCATTTT
d_call: NA; j_call: TRBJ1-2; cdr3_length: 15; clone_size: few; v_call: TRBV5-8; cdr3_aa: CASSLGQVFNYGYTF; cdr3_nt: TGTGCCAGCAGCTTGGGACAGGTGTTTAACTATGGCTACACCTTC
d_call: TRBD1; j_call: TRBJ2-1; cdr3_length: 18; clone_size: NA; v_call: TRBV27; cdr3_aa: CASSPTGGAGVSYNEQFF; cdr3_nt: TGTGCCAGCAGTCCGACAGGGGGCGCCGGGGTATCCTACAATGAGCAGTTCTTC
d_call: NA; j_call: TRBJ2-7; cdr3_length: 15; clone_size: NA; v_call: TRBV10-3; cdr3_aa: CAIKTHGGPQGEQYF; cdr3_nt: TGTGCCATCAAAACCCACGGGGGGCCCCAGGGAGAGCAGTACTTC